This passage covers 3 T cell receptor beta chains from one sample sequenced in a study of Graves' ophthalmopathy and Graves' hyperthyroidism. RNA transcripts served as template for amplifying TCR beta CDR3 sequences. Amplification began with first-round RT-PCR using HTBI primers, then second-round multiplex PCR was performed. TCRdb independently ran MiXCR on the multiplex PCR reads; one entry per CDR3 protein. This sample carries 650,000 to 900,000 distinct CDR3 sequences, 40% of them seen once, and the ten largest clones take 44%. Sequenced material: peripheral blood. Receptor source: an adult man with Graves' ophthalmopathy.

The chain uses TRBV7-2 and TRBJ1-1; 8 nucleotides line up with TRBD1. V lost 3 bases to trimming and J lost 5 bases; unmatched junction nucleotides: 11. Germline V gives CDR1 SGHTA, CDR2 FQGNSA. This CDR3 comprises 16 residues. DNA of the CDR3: TGTGCCAGCAGCTTGTGGACAGGGCAGGGGATTACTGAAGCTTTCTTT. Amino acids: CASSLWTGQGITEAFF.

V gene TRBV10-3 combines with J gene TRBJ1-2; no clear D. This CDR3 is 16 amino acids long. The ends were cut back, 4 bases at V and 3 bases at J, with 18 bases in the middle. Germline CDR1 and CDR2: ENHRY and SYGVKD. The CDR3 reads CAISAAVGEQYYGYTF. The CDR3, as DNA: TGTGCCATCAGTGCGGCCGTTGGCGAGCAGTACTATGGCTACACCTTC.

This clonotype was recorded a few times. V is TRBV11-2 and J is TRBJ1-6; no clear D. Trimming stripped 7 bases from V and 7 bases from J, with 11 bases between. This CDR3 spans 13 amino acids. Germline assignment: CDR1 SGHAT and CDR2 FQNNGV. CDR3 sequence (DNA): TGTGCCAGCAAACGGGAGATGAATTCACCCCTCCACTTT. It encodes CASKREMNSPLHF.